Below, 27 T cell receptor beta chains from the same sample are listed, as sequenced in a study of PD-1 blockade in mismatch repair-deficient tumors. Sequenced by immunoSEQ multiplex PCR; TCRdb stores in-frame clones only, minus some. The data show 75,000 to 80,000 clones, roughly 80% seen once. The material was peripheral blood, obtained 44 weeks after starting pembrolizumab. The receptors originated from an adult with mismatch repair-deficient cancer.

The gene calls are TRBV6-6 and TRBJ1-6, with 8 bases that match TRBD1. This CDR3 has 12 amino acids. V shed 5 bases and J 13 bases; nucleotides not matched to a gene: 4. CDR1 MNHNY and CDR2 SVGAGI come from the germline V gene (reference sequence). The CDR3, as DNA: TGTGCCAGCAGTACAGGGGGGAGCCCCCTCCACTTT. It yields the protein CASSTGGSPLHF.

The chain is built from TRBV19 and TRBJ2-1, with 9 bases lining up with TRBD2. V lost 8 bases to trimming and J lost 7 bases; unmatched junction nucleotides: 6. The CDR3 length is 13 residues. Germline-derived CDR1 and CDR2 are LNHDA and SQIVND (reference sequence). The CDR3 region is CASGLAGRNEQFF. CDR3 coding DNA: TGTGCCAGTGGGCTAGCGGGGAGGAATGAGCAGTTCTTC.

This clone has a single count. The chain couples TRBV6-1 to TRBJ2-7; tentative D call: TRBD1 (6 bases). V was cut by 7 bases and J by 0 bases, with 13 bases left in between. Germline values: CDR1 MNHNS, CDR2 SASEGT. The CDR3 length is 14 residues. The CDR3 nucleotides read TGTGCCAGCAACTGGGACAAAACCTCCTACGAGCAGTACTTC. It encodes CASNWDKTSYEQYF.

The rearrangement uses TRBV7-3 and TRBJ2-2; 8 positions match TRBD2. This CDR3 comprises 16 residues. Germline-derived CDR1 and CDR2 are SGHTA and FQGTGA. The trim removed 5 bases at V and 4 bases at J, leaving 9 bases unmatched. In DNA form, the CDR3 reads TGTGCCAGCAGCCTAGGACTAGCTTCTGGCACCGGGGAGCTGTTTTTT. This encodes CASSLGLASGTGELFF.

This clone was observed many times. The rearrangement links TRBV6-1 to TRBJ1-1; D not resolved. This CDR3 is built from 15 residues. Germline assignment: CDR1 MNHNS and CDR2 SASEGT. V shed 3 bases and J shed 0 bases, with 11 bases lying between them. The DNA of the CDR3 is TGTGCCAGCAGTGACCAGCGATTCTTGAACACTGAAGCTTTCTTT. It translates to CASSDQRFLNTEAFF.

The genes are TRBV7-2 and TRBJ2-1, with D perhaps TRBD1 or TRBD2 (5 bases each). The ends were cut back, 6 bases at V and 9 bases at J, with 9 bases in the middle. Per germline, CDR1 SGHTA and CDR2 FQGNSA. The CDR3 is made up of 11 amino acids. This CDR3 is CASRDGTEQFF. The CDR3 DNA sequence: TGTGCCAGCAGAGACGGGACTGAGCAGTTCTTC.

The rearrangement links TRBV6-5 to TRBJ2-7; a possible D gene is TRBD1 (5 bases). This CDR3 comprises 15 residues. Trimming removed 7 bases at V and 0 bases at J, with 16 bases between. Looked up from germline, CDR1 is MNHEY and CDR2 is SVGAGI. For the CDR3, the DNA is TGTGCCAGCAAAAATCAGGACATCAGCTCCTACGAGCAGTACTTC. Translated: CASKNQDISSYEQYF.

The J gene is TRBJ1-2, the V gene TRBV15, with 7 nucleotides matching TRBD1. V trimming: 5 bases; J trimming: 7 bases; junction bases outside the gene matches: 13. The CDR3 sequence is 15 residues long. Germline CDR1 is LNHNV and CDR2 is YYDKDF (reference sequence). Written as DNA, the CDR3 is TGTGCCACCAGCGGCCCCCCAGGGGGGGCGCTTGGCTACACCTTC. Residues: CATSGPPGGALGYTF.

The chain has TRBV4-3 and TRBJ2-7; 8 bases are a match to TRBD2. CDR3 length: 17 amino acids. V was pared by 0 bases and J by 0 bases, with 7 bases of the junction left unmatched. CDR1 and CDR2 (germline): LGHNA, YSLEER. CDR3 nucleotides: TGCGCCAGCAGCCAAGATCCGATTGCGGGAGGCTCCTACGAGCAGTACTTC. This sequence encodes CASSQDPIAGGSYEQYF.

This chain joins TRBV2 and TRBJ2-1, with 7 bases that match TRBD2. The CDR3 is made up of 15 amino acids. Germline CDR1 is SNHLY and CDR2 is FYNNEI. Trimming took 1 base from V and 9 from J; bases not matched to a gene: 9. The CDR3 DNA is TGTGCCAGCAGTGAAGGGGGAGGGTTGGTGGGTGAGCAGTTCTTC. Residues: CASSEGGGLVGEQFF.

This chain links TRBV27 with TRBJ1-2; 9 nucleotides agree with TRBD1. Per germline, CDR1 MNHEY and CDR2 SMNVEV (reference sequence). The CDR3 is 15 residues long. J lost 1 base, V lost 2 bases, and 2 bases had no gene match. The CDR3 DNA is TGTGCCAGCAGTTTAGGACAGGGGATTAACTATGGCTACACCTTC. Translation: CASSLGQGINYGYTF.

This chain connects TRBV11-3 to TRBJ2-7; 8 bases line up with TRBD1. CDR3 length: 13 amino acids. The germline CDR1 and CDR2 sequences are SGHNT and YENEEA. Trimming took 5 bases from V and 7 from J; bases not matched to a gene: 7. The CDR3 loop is CASSIGQGEEQYF. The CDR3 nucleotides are TGTGCCAGCAGCATCGGACAGGGCGAAGAGCAGTACTTC.

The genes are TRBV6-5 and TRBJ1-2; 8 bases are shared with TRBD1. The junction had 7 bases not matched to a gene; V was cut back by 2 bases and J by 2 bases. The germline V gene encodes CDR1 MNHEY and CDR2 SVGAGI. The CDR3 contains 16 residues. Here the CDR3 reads CASSYLSTGANYGYTF. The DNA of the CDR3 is TGTGCCAGCAGTTACCTGTCGACAGGGGCGAACTATGGCTACACCTTC.

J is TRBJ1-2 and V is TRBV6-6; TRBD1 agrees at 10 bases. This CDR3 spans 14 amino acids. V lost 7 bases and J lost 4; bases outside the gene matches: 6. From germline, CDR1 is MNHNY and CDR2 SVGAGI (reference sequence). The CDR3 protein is CASTQTGGIYGYTF. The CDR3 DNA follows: TGTGCCAGCACCCAGACAGGGGGCATCTATGGCTACACCTTC.

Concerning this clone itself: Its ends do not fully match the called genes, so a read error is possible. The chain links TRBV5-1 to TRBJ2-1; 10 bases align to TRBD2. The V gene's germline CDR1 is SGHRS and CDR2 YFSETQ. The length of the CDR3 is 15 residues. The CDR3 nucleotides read TGCGCCAGCAGTGCAAGACTAGCGGGCTACGATGAGCAGTTCTTC. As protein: CASSARLAGYDEQFF.

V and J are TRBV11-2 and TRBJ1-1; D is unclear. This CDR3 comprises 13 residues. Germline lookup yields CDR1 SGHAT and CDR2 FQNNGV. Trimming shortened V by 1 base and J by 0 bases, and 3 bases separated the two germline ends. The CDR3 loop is CASSLAVNTEAFF. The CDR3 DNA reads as TGTGCCAGCAGCTTAGCAGTGAACACTGAAGCTTTCTTT.

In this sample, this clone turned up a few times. CDR3 amino acids: CASSRASGRGSYNEQFF. CDR3 DNA: TGTGCCAGTAGTAGGGCTAGCGGGAGAGGCTCCTACAATGAGCAGTTCTTC. This chain uses TRBV19 with TRBJ2-1; 10 bases are a match to TRBD2. The CDR3 has 17 amino acids. J was trimmed by 0 bases and V by 4 bases; bases with no gene match: 6. The germline V gene has CDR1 LNHDA and CDR2 SQIVND (reference sequence).

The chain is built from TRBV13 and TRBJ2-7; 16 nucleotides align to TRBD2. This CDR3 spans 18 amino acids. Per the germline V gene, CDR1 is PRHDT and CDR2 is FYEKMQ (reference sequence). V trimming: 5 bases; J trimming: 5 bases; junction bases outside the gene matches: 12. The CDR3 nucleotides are TGTGCCAGCAGCCCCCCAGGGACTAGCGGGAGGGCCGACGACGAGCAGTACTTC. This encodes CASSPPGTSGRADDEQYF.

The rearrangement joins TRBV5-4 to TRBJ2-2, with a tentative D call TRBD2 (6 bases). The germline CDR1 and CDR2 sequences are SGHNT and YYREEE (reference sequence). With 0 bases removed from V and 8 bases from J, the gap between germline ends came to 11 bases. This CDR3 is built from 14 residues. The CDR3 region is CASSLVASAGELFF. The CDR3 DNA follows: TGTGCCAGCAGCTTGGTGGCTAGCGCTGGGGAGCTGTTTTTT.

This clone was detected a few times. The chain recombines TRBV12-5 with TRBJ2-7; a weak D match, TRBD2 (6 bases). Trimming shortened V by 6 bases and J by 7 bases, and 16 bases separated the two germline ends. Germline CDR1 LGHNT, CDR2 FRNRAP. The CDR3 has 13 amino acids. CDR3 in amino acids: CASGRTTSREQYF. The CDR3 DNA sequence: TGTGCTAGTGGAAGGACTACGTCTCGGGAGCAGTACTTC.

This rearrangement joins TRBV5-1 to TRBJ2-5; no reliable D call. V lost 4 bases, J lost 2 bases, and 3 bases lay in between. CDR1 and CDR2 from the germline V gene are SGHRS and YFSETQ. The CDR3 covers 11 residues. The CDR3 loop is CASSIQETQYF. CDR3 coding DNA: TGCGCCAGCAGCATACAAGAGACCCAGTACTTC.

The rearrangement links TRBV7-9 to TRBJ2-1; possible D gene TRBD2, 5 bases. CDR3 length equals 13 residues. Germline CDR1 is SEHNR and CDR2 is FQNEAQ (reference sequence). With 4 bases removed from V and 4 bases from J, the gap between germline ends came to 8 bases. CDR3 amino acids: CASSSTSYNEQFF. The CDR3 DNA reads TGTGCCAGCAGCTCCACTAGTTACAATGAGCAGTTCTTC.

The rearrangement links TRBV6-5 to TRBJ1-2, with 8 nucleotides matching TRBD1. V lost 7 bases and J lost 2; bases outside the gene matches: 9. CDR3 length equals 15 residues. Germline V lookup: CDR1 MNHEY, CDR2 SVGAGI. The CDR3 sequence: CASTLGQGLNYGYTF. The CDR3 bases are TGTGCCAGCACTCTAGGACAGGGCCTCAACTATGGCTACACCTTC.

CDR3 region: CASSLPGTGASYEQYF. The CDR3 DNA reads as TGTGCCAGCAGTTTGCCCGGGACAGGAGCCTCCTACGAGCAGTACTTC. The chain uses TRBV27 and TRBJ2-7; the match to TRBD1 covers 8 bases. The germline gives CDR1 MNHEY, CDR2 SMNVEV (reference sequence). J lost 0 bases, V lost 3 bases, and 7 bases had no gene match. The CDR3 length is 16 residues.

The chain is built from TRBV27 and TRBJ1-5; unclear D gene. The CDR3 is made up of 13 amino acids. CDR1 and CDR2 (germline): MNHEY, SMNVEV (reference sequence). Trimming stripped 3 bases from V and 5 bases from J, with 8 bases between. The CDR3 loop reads CASSFVGDQPQHF. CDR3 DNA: TGTGCCAGCAGTTTCGTCGGAGATCAGCCCCAGCATTTT.

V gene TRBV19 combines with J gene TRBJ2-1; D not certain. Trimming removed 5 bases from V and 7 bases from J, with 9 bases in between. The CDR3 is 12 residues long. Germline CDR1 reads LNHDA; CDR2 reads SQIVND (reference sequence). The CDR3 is CASSWQYNEQFF. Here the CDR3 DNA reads TGTGCCAGTAGTTGGCAGTATAATGAGCAGTTCTTC.

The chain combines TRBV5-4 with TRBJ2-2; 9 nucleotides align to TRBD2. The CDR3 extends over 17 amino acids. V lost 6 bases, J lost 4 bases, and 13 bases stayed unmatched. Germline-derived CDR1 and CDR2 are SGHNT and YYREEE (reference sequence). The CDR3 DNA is TGTGCCAGCACGGCGGGAGGGGCCTGGCGAGGCACCGGGGAGCTGTTTTTT. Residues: CASTAGGAWRGTGELFF.